The next 30 T cell receptor beta chains were all read from a single sample in a study of blood T cell repertoires in COVID-19. Here immunoSEQ multiplex PCR was the method, and the copy in TCRdb shows in-frame clones only, minus some. The repertoire holds about 150,000 clones, with 80% to 90% as singletons. Sequencing used peripheral blood. These receptors were obtained from a man younger than 35 with COVID-19, enrolled during active disease.

V usage is TRBV24-1 and J usage is TRBJ2-7, with 9 bases identical to TRBD1. J was trimmed by 3 bases and V by 0 bases; bases with no gene match: 11. The CDR3 covers 18 residues. Germline V gene sequence: CDR1 KGHDR, CDR2 SFDVKD. The CDR3 DNA follows: TGTGCCACCAGTGATTTGCACTTCTGGACAGGGGCCAGCTACGAGCAGTACTTC. Its translation: CATSDLHFWTGASYEQYF.

J is TRBJ2-1 and V is TRBV7-9, with 9 bases lining up with TRBD2. Per the germline V gene, CDR1 is SEHNR and CDR2 is FQNEAQ (reference sequence). The trim removed 6 bases at V and 8 bases at J, leaving 11 bases unmatched. The CDR3 totals 15 residues. This CDR3 is CASRPSGGLAHEQFF. The CDR3 nucleotides are TGTGCCAGCAGACCCTCAGGGGGACTAGCCCATGAGCAGTTCTTC.

This chain uses TRBV15 with TRBJ2-5; TRBD1 agrees at 7 bases. The CDR3 runs 17 residues. Unmatched junction bases numbered 15, after V lost 5 bases and J lost 3 bases. Germline loops: CDR1 LNHNV, CDR2 YYDKDF (reference sequence). The CDR3, as DNA: TGTGCCACCAGCGCGCGAGAAGGACAGGCCCTGGAAGAGACCCAGTACTTC. Its protein product is CATSAREGQALEETQYF.

J is TRBJ1-4 and V is TRBV4-1, with 8 nucleotides matching TRBD1. V dropped 4 bases and J dropped 5; count of bases not matched to a gene: 6. The CDR3 totals 15 residues. The V gene's germline CDR1 is MGHRA and CDR2 YSYEKL. The CDR3 region is CASSPGTGRNEKLFF. The CDR3 nucleotides are TGCGCCAGCAGCCCTGGGACAGGCCGGAATGAAAAACTGTTTTTT.

This clone was found once. The genes are TRBV6-5 and TRBJ2-1, with 7 bases lining up with TRBD2. V gave up 6 bases and J gave up 8 bases; unmatched junction bases: 4. The CDR3 sequence is 12 residues long. From germline, CDR1 is MNHEY and CDR2 SVGAGI. In DNA form, the CDR3 reads TGTGCCAGCAGCAAGAGCGGGGATGAGCAGTTCTTC. Amino acids: CASSKSGDEQFF.

The CDR3 DNA is TGTGCCAGCAGCTTGGCGTGGACTAGCGGAAAAACCTACGAGCAGTACTTC. Translation gives CASSLAWTSGKTYEQYF. This chain connects TRBV5-4 to TRBJ2-7; 10 nucleotides match TRBD2. Germline V gene data show CDR1 as SGHNT and CDR2 as YYREEE (reference sequence). This CDR3 region has 17 residues. V was clipped by 0 bases and J by 2 bases; unmatched bases: 8.

The chain couples TRBV18 to TRBJ2-7; D remains ambiguous. CDR3 length: 14 residues. Trimming cost V 3 bases and J 6 bases, with 15 bases left between them. CDR1 and CDR2 from the germline V gene are KGHSH and LQKENI. In DNA, the CDR3 is TGTGCCAGCTCACCGGAGACCGCGCGTTCCGAGCAGTACTTC. This encodes CASSPETARSEQYF.

The chain has TRBV6-2 or TRBV6-3 and TRBJ2-1; D is perhaps TRBD1 (5 bases). There are 15 residues in the CDR3. Germline values: CDR1 MNHEY, CDR2 SVGEGT. V dropped 6 bases and J dropped 5 bases, with 17 bases sitting between them. CDR3 sequence (DNA): TGTGCCAGCAGCCGCCGGGTGGGGCCCGACAATGAGCAGTTCTTC. This encodes CASSRRVGPDNEQFF.

The V call is TRBV16, the J call TRBJ1-1; D is uncertain. Germline V CDR1 and CDR2: KGHSY, FQNENV. The CDR3 runs 13 residues. V was clipped by 2 bases and J by 7 bases, with 11 bases between them. Here the CDR3 reads CASSQVGVGEAFF. CDR3 bases: TGTGCCAGCAGCCAAGTCGGGGTGGGTGAAGCTTTCTTT.

The J gene is TRBJ2-2, the V gene TRBV3-1 (or the pseudogene TRBV3-2), with D hard to call. Germline V lookup: CDR1 LGHDT, CDR2 YNNKEL (reference sequence). V was pared by 7 bases and J by 2 bases, with 5 bases between. The CDR3 length is 12 residues. The CDR3 protein is CASNFNTGELFF. The CDR3 DNA reads TGTGCCAGCAACTTCAACACCGGGGAGCTGTTTTTT.

This chain uses TRBV30 with TRBJ1-2, with D hard to call. Per the germline V gene, CDR1 is GTSNPN and CDR2 is SVGIG (reference sequence). V gave up 1 base and J gave up 4 bases, with 13 bases separating them. CDR3 size: 14 residues. CDR3 sequence: CAWSGTAGGYGYTF. The CDR3 DNA reads TGTGCCTGGAGTGGAACCGCCGGAGGCTATGGCTACACCTTC.

The genes are TRBV27 and TRBJ1-2; 9 positions agree with TRBD1. The CDR3 is 12 residues long. The V segment lost 11 bases and the J segment 4 bases; nucleotides outside the gene matches: 5. The germline gives CDR1 MNHEY, CDR2 SMNVEV (reference sequence). The CDR3: CASGQGVYGYTF. CDR3 bases: TGTGCCTCGGGACAGGGAGTCTATGGCTACACCTTC.

The genes are TRBV27 and TRBJ1-1; tentative D call: TRBD1 (6 bases). The CDR3 runs to 12 residues. Trimming took 8 bases from V and 1 from J, leaving 8 bases between them. Germline V gene data show CDR1 as MNHEY and CDR2 as SMNVEV (reference sequence). Here the CDR3 reads CASQTGNTEAFF. The CDR3 coding sequence is TGTGCCAGCCAGACAGGGAACACTGAAGCTTTCTTT.

This clone was seen a single time. V is TRBV2 and J is TRBJ2-3, with a tentative D call TRBD1 (6 bases). Germline loops: CDR1 SNHLY, CDR2 FYNNEI. CDR3 length equals 15 residues. Trimming took 6 bases from V and 0 from J, leaving 13 bases between them. The CDR3 DNA reads as TGTGCCAGCAGGGCAGGGGCCTCTAGCACAGATACGCAGTATTTT. This gives the protein CASRAGASSTDTQYF.

This clone was seen only once. This chain uses TRBV30 with TRBJ2-2, with D tentatively TRBD1 (5 bases). V dropped 2 bases and J dropped 7 bases, with 14 bases sitting between them. This CDR3 contains 14 residues. Germline V gene sequence: CDR1 GTSNPN, CDR2 SVGIG (reference sequence). The CDR3 loop reads CAWSTPAGIGELFF. The CDR3 DNA is TGTGCCTGGAGTACCCCAGCAGGGATCGGGGAGCTGTTTTTT.

For this clone: A junction end diverges from the germline sequence, so it may reflect a read error. The V call is TRBV5-5, the J call TRBJ1-4, with D hard to call. Germline V lookup: CDR1 SGHKS, CDR2 YYEKEE (reference sequence). CDR3 length: 14 amino acids. CDR3 nucleotide sequence: TGTGCCAGCAGCCTGGGAGGTTCCGGTGAAAAACTGCTTTTT. This codes for CASSLGGSGEKLLF.

The CDR3 spells CASSGGGETQYF. CDR3 coding DNA: TGTGCCAGCAGCGGGGGCGGAGAGACCCAGTACTTC. The rearrangement joins TRBV11-3 to TRBJ2-5, with D possibly TRBD1 on 6 matching bases. Trimming removed 5 bases at V and 4 bases at J, with 8 bases between. Germline loops: CDR1 SGHNT, CDR2 YENEEA. The CDR3 runs to 12 residues. Looking up the rest from reference TRBV11-3 and TRBJ2-5 gives the full variable domain: EAGVVQSPRYKIIEKKQPVAFWCNPISGHNTLYWYLQNLGQGPELLIRYENEEAVDDSQLPKDRFSAERLKGVDSTLKIQPAELGDSAVYLCASSGGGETQYFGPGTRLLVL.

The V call is TRBV30, the J call TRBJ1-1, with D unresolved. This CDR3 comprises 16 residues. V was clipped by 3 bases and J by 1 base, with 18 bases between them. Germline-derived CDR1 and CDR2 are GTSNPN and SVGIG (reference sequence). Here the CDR3 DNA reads TGTGCCTGGAGCCCCCTCCCCGGACTGCGGAACACTGAAGCTTTCTTT. Translation gives CAWSPLPGLRNTEAFF.

The V and J genes are TRBV7-2 and TRBJ2-7; 13 bases are shared with TRBD2. V was clipped by 3 bases and J by 6 bases; unmatched bases: 5. Germline values: CDR1 SGHTA, CDR2 FQGNSA. The CDR3 is 15 residues long. CDR3 amino acids: CASSFRTSGRGEQYF. DNA of the CDR3: TGTGCCAGCAGCTTTAGGACTAGCGGGAGAGGCGAGCAGTACTTC.

The J gene is TRBJ1-2, the V gene TRBV28, with a possible D match to TRBD1 (5 bases). V was cut by 2 bases and J by 6 bases, with 10 bases left in between. Germline loops: CDR1 MDHEN, CDR2 SYDVKM. The CDR3 runs to 13 residues. This chain's CDR3 is CASSLQGNHGYTF. The CDR3 nucleotides read TGTGCCAGCAGTTTACAGGGTAATCATGGCTACACCTTC.

V is TRBV7-8 and J is TRBJ2-2, with D possibly matching TRBD1 (6 bases). Germline CDR1 reads SGHVS; CDR2 reads FQNEAQ. The CDR3 runs to 16 residues. Trimming removed 3 bases at V and 2 bases at J, with 13 bases between. The CDR3 region is CASSFRTGINTGELFF. The CDR3 DNA is TGTGCCAGCAGCTTTAGAACAGGGATCAACACCGGGGAGCTGTTTTTT.

This rearrangement joins TRBV6-2 or TRBV6-3 to TRBJ1-1; TRBD1 agrees at 8 bases. This CDR3 is 14 amino acids long. Germline V CDR1 and CDR2: MNHEY, SVGEGT. Losses at the gene ends were 5 bases for V and 1 base for J; bases not matched to a gene: 3. CDR3 in amino acids: CASSRGTGNTEAFF. The CDR3 nucleotides read TGTGCCAGCAGTCGGGGGACAGGGAACACTGAAGCTTTCTTT.

This sequence joins TRBV9 and TRBJ2-7; TRBD2 might be the D (6 bases). CDR1 is SGDLS and CDR2 is YYNGEE in the germline V gene. CDR3 length: 15 amino acids. V dropped 3 bases and J dropped 2 bases, with 15 bases sitting between them. The CDR3 region is CASSAKEGYPYEQYF. CDR3 nucleotide sequence: TGTGCCAGCAGCGCGAAGGAGGGCTACCCCTACGAGCAGTACTTC.

With respect to this clone: A much larger clone differs by one base, so this may be a read error. The chain recombines TRBV27 with TRBJ1-2; 8 bases fit TRBD1. The V and J ends lost 5 bases and 3 bases, in that order; junction bases with no gene match: 2. Germline CDR1 MNHEY, CDR2 SMNVEV (reference sequence). The CDR3 totals 13 residues. CDR3 protein: CASSVTGDYGYTF. CDR3 in DNA: TGTGCCAGCAGTGTGACAGGGGACTATGGCTACACCTTC.

The gene calls are TRBV4-1 and TRBJ2-1, with unresolved D. V was clipped by 4 bases and J by 3 bases, with 7 bases between them. The CDR3 runs 13 residues. Germline V gene data show CDR1 as MGHRA and CDR2 as YSYEKL. As DNA, the CDR3 is TGCGCCAGCAGCCCTAAGAGCTACAATGAGCAGTTCTTC. Translating it yields CASSPKSYNEQFF.

The CDR3 loop reads CATSRDPQETQYF. The CDR3 bases are TGTGCCACCAGCAGAGACCCACAAGAGACCCAGTACTTC. The V and J genes are TRBV15 and TRBJ2-5; D is unresolved. Germline loops: CDR1 LNHNV, CDR2 YYDKDF (reference sequence). Trimming cost V 0 bases and J 2 bases, with 4 bases left between them. The length of the CDR3 is 13 residues.

The gene calls are TRBV9 and TRBJ2-7; 8 nucleotides match TRBD2. Germline CDR1 reads SGDLS; CDR2 reads YYNGEE. Germline trimming cut 4 bases from V and 3 bases from J; bases unmatched to any gene: 6. This CDR3 comprises 14 residues. The CDR3 spells CASSSSRGGYEQYF. DNA for the CDR3: TGTGCCAGCAGCTCCAGTCGGGGGGGCTACGAGCAGTACTTC.

The V call is TRBV5-1, the J call TRBJ2-3, with 11 nucleotides matching TRBD1. In germline, CDR1 is SGHRS, CDR2 YFSETQ. V lost 0 bases to trimming and J lost 3 bases; unmatched junction nucleotides: 3. This CDR3 comprises 16 residues. In DNA form, the CDR3 reads TGCGCCAGCAGCTTGGAAGGGACAGGGGGAACAGATACGCAGTATTTT. This sequence encodes CASSLEGTGGTDTQYF.

V and J are TRBV19 and TRBJ2-2; 13 bases are shared with TRBD2. Trimming at V came to 4 bases and at J to 3 bases, leaving 5 bases not matched to a gene. This CDR3 region has 17 residues. The germline CDR1 and CDR2 sequences are LNHDA and SQIVND (reference sequence). The CDR3 here is CASSRGLAGSYTGELFF. CDR3 in DNA: TGTGCCAGTAGTAGGGGACTAGCGGGATCATACACCGGGGAGCTGTTTTTT.

The rearrangement joins TRBV5-8 to TRBJ1-5; D is unclear. V lost 5 bases and J lost 0, with 15 bases in between. In germline, CDR1 is SGHTS, CDR2 YDEGEE. The length of the CDR3 is 16 residues. This CDR3 reads CASRETGVYSNQPQHF. In nucleotides, the CDR3 is TGTGCCAGCAGGGAGACTGGTGTTTATAGCAATCAGCCCCAGCATTTT. The full variable domain, with the rest looked up from reference TRBV5-8 and TRBJ1-5, is EAGVTQSPTHLIKTRGQQATLRCSPISGHTSVYWYQQALGLGLQFLLWYDEGEERNRGNFPPRFSGRQFPNYSSELNVNALELEDSALYLCASRETGVYSNQPQHFGDGTRLSIL.